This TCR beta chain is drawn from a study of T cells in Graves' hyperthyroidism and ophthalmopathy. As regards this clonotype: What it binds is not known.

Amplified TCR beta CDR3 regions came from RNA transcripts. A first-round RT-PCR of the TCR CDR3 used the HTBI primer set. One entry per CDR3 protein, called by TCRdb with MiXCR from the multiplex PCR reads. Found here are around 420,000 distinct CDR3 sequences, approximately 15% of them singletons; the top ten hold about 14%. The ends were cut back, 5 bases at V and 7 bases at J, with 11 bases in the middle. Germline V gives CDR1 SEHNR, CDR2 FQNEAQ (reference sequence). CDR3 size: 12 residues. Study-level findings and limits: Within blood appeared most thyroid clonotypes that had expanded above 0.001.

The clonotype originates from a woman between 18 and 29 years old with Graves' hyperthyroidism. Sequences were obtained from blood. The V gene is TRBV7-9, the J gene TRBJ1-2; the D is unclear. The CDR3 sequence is CASSLDTGGYTF. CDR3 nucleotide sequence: TGTGCCAGCAGCCTCGATACGGGTGGCTACACCTTC.